The 20 T cell receptor beta chains in this list originate from one sample, sequenced in a study of T cell clones after liver transplantation. Libraries were prepared by immunoSEQ multiplex PCR; TCRdb keeps only in-frame clonotypes and omits some of them. The data show tens of thousands of clones, about 64% seen once. The sample here was CD4+ T cells from blood, taken before liver transplant. These receptors were collected from a human donor who received a liver transplant.

This clone was observed a few times. The rearrangement links TRBV4-1 to TRBJ2-7; TRBD1 matches 7 bases. J gave up 4 bases and V 2 bases, and 2 bases lay outside the gene matches. The CDR3 extends over 13 amino acids. CDR1 is MGHRA, CDR2 YSYEKL, per germline. The DNA of the CDR3 is TGCGCCAGCAGCCAATCGACAGGGTACGAGCAGTACTTC. Protein: CASSQSTGYEQYF.

The CDR3: CASSPTGERSQPQHF. CDR3 in DNA: TGTGCCAGCAGCCCCACAGGGGAGAGATCTCAGCCCCAGCATTTT. The rearrangement joins TRBV5-6 to TRBJ1-5; 7 bases map to TRBD1. J gave up 6 bases and V 4 bases, and 10 bases lay outside the gene matches. The germline V gene encodes CDR1 SGHDT and CDR2 YYEEEE. This CDR3 contains 15 residues.

The chain carries TRBV7-3 and TRBJ2-6; weak D call: TRBD2 (5 bases). The V and J ends lost 4 bases and 2 bases respectively, with 9 bases between them. CDR1 is SGHTA, CDR2 FQGTGA, per germline. The CDR3 is 15 residues long. The CDR3 spells CASSSAGAGANVLTF. CDR3 nucleotide sequence: TGTGCCAGCAGCTCCGCCGGGGCTGGGGCCAACGTCCTGACTTTC.

J is TRBJ2-1 and V is TRBV5-6; TRBD2 matches at 7 bases. The V gene's germline CDR1 is SGHDT and CDR2 YYEEEE. With 0 bases clipped from V and 6 bases from J, the junction kept 6 bases outside the gene matches. The CDR3 covers 15 residues. The CDR3 DNA sequence: TGTGCCAGCAGCTTGGGAGCGGGGTTTATCAATGAGCAGTTCTTC. This codes for CASSLGAGFINEQFF.

The chain has TRBV25-1 and TRBJ2-3; D not resolved. Germline V lookup: CDR1 MGHDK, CDR2 SYGVNS. The CDR3 has 14 amino acids. Trimming shortened V by 3 bases and J by 0 bases, and 7 bases separated the two germline ends. CDR3 in DNA: TGTGCCAGCAGTGAGGGCCCTAGCACAGATACGCAGTATTTT. It encodes CASSEGPSTDTQYF.

The V call is TRBV15, the J call TRBJ2-1, with TRBD2 matching over 11 bases. The CDR3 loop spans 16 amino acids. CDR1 is LNHNV, CDR2 YYDKDF, per germline (reference sequence). V gave up 2 bases and J gave up 9 bases; unmatched junction bases: 9. For the CDR3, the DNA is TGTGCCACCAGCAGATTAATAGCGGGGGGGCCGAGTGAGCAGTTCTTC. This encodes CATSRLIAGGPSEQFF.

This clone was observed a handful of times. This chain connects TRBV2 to TRBJ2-3; D is possibly TRBD1 (6 bases). The germline CDR1 and CDR2 sequences are SNHLY and FYNNEI. Trimming stripped 1 base from V and 6 bases from J, with 11 bases between. CDR3 length: 14 residues. The CDR3 sequence: CASSEEKGVDTQYF. As DNA, the CDR3 is TGTGCCAGCAGTGAAGAAAAGGGGGTGGATACGCAGTATTTT.

The chain employs TRBV7-2 and TRBJ1-2, with D unclear. This CDR3 region has 14 residues. Trimming stripped 5 bases from V and 8 bases from J, with 18 bases between. Germline loops: CDR1 SGHTA, CDR2 FQGNSA. CDR3 residues: CASSALSMVEGYTF. In DNA, the CDR3 is TGTGCCAGCAGCGCGTTAAGTATGGTGGAGGGCTACACCTTC.

The rearrangement uses TRBV5-4 and TRBJ2-3, with 12 nucleotides matching TRBD2. In germline, CDR1 is SGHNT, CDR2 YYREEE (reference sequence). The junction had 2 bases not matched to a gene; V was cut back by 0 bases and J by 0 bases. This CDR3 is 17 amino acids long. CDR3 DNA: TGTGCCAGCAGCTTGGGAGGACTAGCGGGAAGCACAGATACGCAGTATTTT. As protein: CASSLGGLAGSTDTQYF.

The rearrangement joins TRBV30 to TRBJ2-1; 8 nucleotides match TRBD2. V lost 3 bases and J lost 12; bases outside the gene matches: 7. Germline V gives CDR1 GTSNPN, CDR2 SVGIG (reference sequence). The length of the CDR3 is 12 residues. CDR3 bases: TGTGCCTGGAGCCAAACTAGCGGTTGGCAGTTCTTC. Encoded protein: CAWSQTSGWQFF. The variable domain in full, with the rest retrieved from reference TRBV30 and TRBJ2-1, is SQTIHQWPATLVQPVGSPLSLECTVEGTSNPNLYWYRQAAGRGLQLLFYSVGIGQISSEVPQNLSASRPQDRQFILSSKKLLLSDSGFYLCAWSQTSGWQFFGPGTRLTVL.

V is TRBV18 and J is TRBJ1-2; 9 bases match TRBD1. Germline V gives CDR1 KGHSH, CDR2 LQKENI. V dropped 3 bases and J dropped 8; count of bases not matched to a gene: 7. The CDR3 loop spans 14 amino acids. The CDR3 loop is CASSPGGTGNGYTF. CDR3 coding DNA: TGTGCCAGCTCACCCGGGGGGACAGGGAACGGCTACACCTTC.

This chain links TRBV9 with TRBJ2-1; 9 bases agree with TRBD1. V lost 0 bases and J lost 3; bases outside the gene matches: 10. Germline lookup yields CDR1 SGDLS and CDR2 YYNGEE. The CDR3 totals 18 residues. Here the CDR3 DNA reads TGTGCCAGCAGCGTAGGGGGACAGGGTTGGGGAGTCTACAATGAGCAGTTCTTC. Translating gives CASSVGGQGWGVYNEQFF.

The chain employs TRBV18 and TRBJ1-2; the D gene is possibly TRBD1 (5 bases). The germline V gene has CDR1 KGHSH and CDR2 LQKENI. V was trimmed by 2 bases and J by 6 bases, leaving 13 bases between them. The CDR3 has 14 residues. Here the CDR3 reads CASSPENMGHGYTF. For the CDR3, the DNA is TGTGCCAGCTCACCAGAGAACATGGGGCATGGCTACACCTTC.

The chain uses TRBV11-2 and TRBJ2-7; the D is unclear. Trimming took 2 bases from V and 0 from J, leaving 5 bases between them. Germline V gene lookup returns CDR1 SGHAT and CDR2 FQNNGV. CDR3 length: 13 amino acids. The CDR3 sequence: CASSLTASYEQYF. CDR3 nucleotide sequence: TGTGCCAGCAGCTTAACAGCCTCCTACGAGCAGTACTTC.

The chain is built from TRBV15 and TRBJ2-7; the match to TRBD1 covers 8 bases. V trimming: 0 bases; J trimming: 3 bases; junction bases outside the gene matches: 10. This CDR3 comprises 17 residues. CDR1 is LNHNV, CDR2 YYDKDF, per germline (reference sequence). The CDR3, as DNA: TGTGCCACCAGCAGAGAAGCTTTTCCGGGACAGGTCTACGAGCAGTACTTC. Translating it yields CATSREAFPGQVYEQYF.

The chain uses TRBV2 and TRBJ2-1, with no clear D. V was shortened by 5 bases and J by 6 bases, with 14 bases between the two germline ends. Germline CDR1 and CDR2: SNHLY and FYNNEI. The CDR3 sequence is 14 residues long. The CDR3, as DNA: TGTGCCAGCAGTAGGTCCGAAACGGGCAATGAGCAGTTCTTC. This encodes CASSRSETGNEQFF.

This clone came up many times. This chain connects TRBV7-9 to TRBJ2-7; a possible D gene is TRBD1 (5 bases). CDR1 SEHNR and CDR2 FQNEAQ come from the germline V gene (reference sequence). The CDR3 length is 14 residues. Trimming left V 2 bases short and J 5 bases short, with 13 bases between. Here the CDR3 DNA reads TGTGCCAGCAGCTTATCCCAGGGCAGGAACGAGCAGTACTTC. Protein sequence: CASSLSQGRNEQYF. The full variable domain, rest sourced from reference TRBV7-9 and TRBJ2-7, is DTGVSQNPRHKITKRGQNVTFRCDPISEHNRLYWYRQTLGQGPEFLTYFQNEAQLEKSRLLSDRFSAERPKGSFSTLEIQRTEQGDSAMYLCASSLSQGRNEQYFGPGTRLTVT.

This clone came up once. This chain connects TRBV28 to TRBJ1-5, with 7 bases that match TRBD1. The CDR3 is 12 residues long. V lost 5 bases to trimming and J lost 6 bases; unmatched junction nucleotides: 1. The germline V gene has CDR1 MDHEN and CDR2 SYDVKM. The DNA for the CDR3 is TGTGCCAGCAGTCCAGGGGGTCAGCCCCAGCATTTT. This translates into CASSPGGQPQHF.

CDR3 residues: CASSAGTADEKLFF. Here the CDR3 DNA reads TGCGCCAGCAGCGCAGGGACAGCGGATGAAAAACTGTTTTTT. The rearrangement uses TRBV5-1 and TRBJ1-4; 7 bases fit TRBD1. Germline V gives CDR1 SGHRS, CDR2 YFSETQ. The junction had 6 bases not matched to a gene; V was cut back by 4 bases and J by 6 bases. The CDR3 runs 14 residues.

This rearrangement joins TRBV11-3 to TRBJ2-2; a possible D gene is TRBD2 (6 bases). CDR1 and CDR2 (germline): SGHNT, YENEEA. The V end lost 5 bases, the J end lost 7 bases, and 14 bases lay between the germline ends. The CDR3 loop spans 14 amino acids. The CDR3 DNA sequence: TGTGCCAGCAGCGCATCCACAGCGGGCGGGGAGCTGTTTTTT. Translation: CASSASTAGGELFF.